One sample yielded the 20 T cell receptor beta chains listed below, sequenced in a study of T cell changes during pregnancy in multiple sclerosis. Sequencing used immunoSEQ multiplex PCR; TCRdb keeps in-frame clones, though not all of them. There are tens of thousands of clones in the sample; 80% to 95% occur only once, and approximately 0.71% lies in the top ten. Sequencing used peripheral blood, obtained in the second trimester of pregnancy. Receptor source: a female donor in good health, enrolled as a control in a pregnancy study.

The table lists this clone with a count of one. V gene TRBV19 combines with J gene TRBJ1-5; unclear D gene. CDR1 is LNHDA, CDR2 SQIVND, per germline (reference sequence). V was shortened by 1 base and J by 2 bases, with 9 bases between the two germline ends. This CDR3 spans 15 amino acids. CDR3 coding DNA: TGTGCCAGTAGTATAGCGTCAGGCGGCAATCAGCCCCAGCATTTT. It encodes CASSIASGGNQPQHF.

V is TRBV11-1 and J is TRBJ2-7; 11 positions agree with TRBD1. Germline V CDR1 and CDR2: SGHAT, FQDESV (reference sequence). The CDR3 covers 14 residues. V gave up 4 bases and J gave up 5 bases; unmatched junction bases: 4. This chain's CDR3 is CASSSRTGGDEQYF. In DNA form, the CDR3 reads TGTGCCAGCAGCTCTCGGACAGGGGGCGACGAGCAGTACTTC.

The J gene is TRBJ2-1, the V gene TRBV4-3, with TRBD2 matching over 14 bases. Germline assignment: CDR1 LGHNA and CDR2 YSLEER. CDR3 length: 16 amino acids. V lost 6 bases and J lost 7; bases outside the gene matches: 8. CDR3 DNA sequence: TGCGCCAGCAGTCCGACTAGCGGGGGGGCCTTAAATGAGCAGTTCTTC. Translating it yields CASSPTSGGALNEQFF.

The V gene is TRBV5-4, the J gene TRBJ1-1; D not resolved. This CDR3 is 14 amino acids long. Germline V gives CDR1 SGHNT, CDR2 YYREEE (reference sequence). With 6 bases removed from V and 1 base from J, the gap between germline ends came to 13 bases. CDR3 DNA sequence: TGTGCCAGCATAACTCATGGGAGGAACACTGAAGCTTTCTTT. Its translation is CASITHGRNTEAFF.

The chain links TRBV7-3 to TRBJ2-3; D might be TRBD2 (6 bases). Trimming left V 6 bases short and J 4 bases short, with 11 bases between. Germline V CDR1 and CDR2: SGHTA, FQGTGA. CDR3 length: 13 amino acids. CDR3 sequence reads: CASSFGSADTQYF. The DNA of the CDR3 is TGTGCCAGCAGTTTCGGGAGTGCAGATACGCAGTATTTT.

V is TRBV6-5 and J is TRBJ2-2; D is unclear. Trimming left V 2 bases short and J 5 bases short, with 9 bases between. Germline-derived CDR1 and CDR2 are MNHEY and SVGAGI. This CDR3 comprises 14 residues. The CDR3 loop is CASSYPQATGELFF. In nucleotides, the CDR3 is TGTGCCAGCAGTTACCCGCAGGCAACCGGGGAGCTGTTTTTT.

The chain links TRBV7-9 to TRBJ2-1; D may be TRBD2 (5 bases). The CDR3 runs to 12 residues. Germline V gene data show CDR1 as SEHNR and CDR2 as FQNEAQ (reference sequence). Deletions cut 5 bases from V and 10 bases from J, with 12 bases between. In DNA form, the CDR3 reads TGTGCCAGCAGCCCCAGCGGCAGAGAGCAGTTCTTC. Translated: CASSPSGREQFF.

The chain joins TRBV2 to TRBJ1-1; D gene uncertain. Trimming took 6 bases from V and 2 from J, leaving 10 bases between them. The CDR3 length is 13 residues. Per the germline V gene, CDR1 is SNHLY and CDR2 is FYNNEI. CDR3 sequence (DNA): TGTGCCAGCAGGGTGGGCCCTAACACTGAAGCTTTCTTT. Translation: CASRVGPNTEAFF.

The chain employs TRBV6-6 and TRBJ2-7, with D possibly matching TRBD1 (6 bases). Trimming took off 0 bases at V and 0 bases at J, with 12 bases between the two ends. Germline V lookup: CDR1 MNHNY, CDR2 SVGAGI (reference sequence). The CDR3 totals 16 residues. CDR3 loop: CASSYSQGGASYEQYF. The CDR3 DNA reads TGTGCCAGCAGTTACTCGCAAGGGGGTGCCTCCTACGAGCAGTACTTC.

The V call is TRBV27, the J call TRBJ1-3; no clear D. The V end lost 2 bases, the J end lost 0 bases, and 11 bases lay between the germline ends. The CDR3 is 16 amino acids. The V gene's germline CDR1 is MNHEY and CDR2 SMNVEV (reference sequence). The CDR3 is CASSLSPDSSGNTIYF. Written as DNA, the CDR3 is TGTGCCAGCAGTTTAAGCCCGGACTCCTCTGGAAACACCATATATTTT.

The chain carries TRBV4-1 and TRBJ1-1; 8 bases agree with TRBD1. The germline V gene has CDR1 MGHRA and CDR2 YSYEKL. After removal of 4 bases from V and 0 bases from J, the junction contained 4 bases not matched to a gene. This CDR3 spans 15 amino acids. Here the CDR3 reads CASSPRTGMNTEAFF. The CDR3 region has the DNA TGCGCCAGCAGCCCCCGGACAGGGATGAACACTGAAGCTTTCTTT.

The rearrangement links TRBV19 to TRBJ1-5; tentatively, D is TRBD1 (6 bases). Germline-derived CDR1 and CDR2 are LNHDA and SQIVND (reference sequence). Deletions cut 4 bases from V and 4 bases from J, with 14 bases between. This CDR3 comprises 15 residues. The CDR3 bases are TGTGCCAGTAGTAATTCAGGGGTCCTTAATCAGCCCCAGCATTTT. Protein product: CASSNSGVLNQPQHF.

This chain connects TRBV23-1 to TRBJ1-2; 9 bases align to TRBD1. TRBV23-1 is labeled an ORF, and its function is uncertain. The ends lost 5 bases at V and 4 bases at J; junction bases unmatched: 8. The CDR3 has 15 amino acids. The CDR3 spells CASSGTGSRSYGYTF. CDR3 nucleotides: TGCGCCAGCAGTGGGACAGGGAGCCGGAGCTATGGCTACACCTTC.

This chain connects TRBV30 to TRBJ2-5; D is ambiguous. Trimming took off 0 bases at V and 4 bases at J, with 12 bases between the two ends. This CDR3 comprises 14 residues. CDR1 and CDR2 (germline): GTSNPN, SVGIG (reference sequence). DNA for the CDR3: TGTGCCTGGAGTGTACACTCTAGTAGAGAGACCCAGTACTTC. Translation gives CAWSVHSSRETQYF.

This chain links TRBV18 with TRBJ1-4; TRBD1 matches at 9 bases. J lost 7 bases, V lost 3 bases, and 3 bases had no gene match. This CDR3 contains 14 residues. Germline V gene sequence: CDR1 KGHSH, CDR2 LQKENI. The CDR3 region is CASSPGQGPEKLFF. The CDR3, as DNA: TGTGCCAGCTCACCGGGACAGGGCCCTGAAAAACTGTTTTTT.

This clone was seen once. The rearrangement links TRBV7-3 to TRBJ1-1; D perhaps matches TRBD1 (5 bases). The CDR3 has 14 amino acids. CDR1 is SGHTA, CDR2 FQGTGA, per germline. Trimming cost V 5 bases and J 0 bases, with 10 bases left between them. The CDR3 bases are TGTGCCAGCAGCATTGGAGGGGTGAACACTGAAGCTTTCTTT. It yields the protein CASSIGGVNTEAFF.

The CDR3 region is CASRYMGVGEKLFF. DNA for the CDR3: TGTGCCAGCAGATACATGGGAGTAGGGGAAAAACTGTTTTTT. V usage is TRBV27 and J usage is TRBJ1-4, with D unclear. From germline, CDR1 is MNHEY and CDR2 SMNVEV (reference sequence). Deletions cut 6 bases from V and 8 bases from J, with 16 bases between. The CDR3 sequence is 14 residues long.

The CDR3 sequence is CASSQGTGGSYEQYF. The CDR3, as DNA: TGTGCCAGCAGCCAGGGGACAGGGGGCTCCTACGAGCAGTACTTC. The V call is TRBV4-2, the J call TRBJ2-7, with 11 bases that match TRBD1. CDR3 length equals 15 residues. Per the germline V gene, CDR1 is LGHNA and CDR2 is YNFKEQ. Trimming at V came to 3 bases and at J to 0 bases, leaving 1 base not matched to a gene.

The count of this clone is one. The V call is TRBV29-1, the J call TRBJ1-1; maybe TRBD1 (6 bases). The CDR3 runs to 17 residues. Germline lookup yields CDR1 SQVTM and CDR2 ANQGSEA. With 6 bases removed from V and 4 bases from J, the gap between germline ends came to 27 bases. CDR3 protein: CSVQPGQGSFGGTEAFF. In DNA form, the CDR3 reads TGCAGCGTCCAACCGGGACAAGGGTCCTTTGGAGGCACTGAAGCTTTCTTT.

The chain is built from TRBV6-5 and TRBJ1-5, with TRBD1 identical over 7 bases. Looked up from germline, CDR1 is MNHEY and CDR2 is SVGAGI. CDR3 length: 15 residues. V lost 0 bases, J lost 5 bases, and 4 bases stayed unmatched. In DNA form, the CDR3 reads TGTGCCAGCAGTTACTCGGGGACAGCGGATCAGCCCCAGCATTTT. Translating it yields CASSYSGTADQPQHF.